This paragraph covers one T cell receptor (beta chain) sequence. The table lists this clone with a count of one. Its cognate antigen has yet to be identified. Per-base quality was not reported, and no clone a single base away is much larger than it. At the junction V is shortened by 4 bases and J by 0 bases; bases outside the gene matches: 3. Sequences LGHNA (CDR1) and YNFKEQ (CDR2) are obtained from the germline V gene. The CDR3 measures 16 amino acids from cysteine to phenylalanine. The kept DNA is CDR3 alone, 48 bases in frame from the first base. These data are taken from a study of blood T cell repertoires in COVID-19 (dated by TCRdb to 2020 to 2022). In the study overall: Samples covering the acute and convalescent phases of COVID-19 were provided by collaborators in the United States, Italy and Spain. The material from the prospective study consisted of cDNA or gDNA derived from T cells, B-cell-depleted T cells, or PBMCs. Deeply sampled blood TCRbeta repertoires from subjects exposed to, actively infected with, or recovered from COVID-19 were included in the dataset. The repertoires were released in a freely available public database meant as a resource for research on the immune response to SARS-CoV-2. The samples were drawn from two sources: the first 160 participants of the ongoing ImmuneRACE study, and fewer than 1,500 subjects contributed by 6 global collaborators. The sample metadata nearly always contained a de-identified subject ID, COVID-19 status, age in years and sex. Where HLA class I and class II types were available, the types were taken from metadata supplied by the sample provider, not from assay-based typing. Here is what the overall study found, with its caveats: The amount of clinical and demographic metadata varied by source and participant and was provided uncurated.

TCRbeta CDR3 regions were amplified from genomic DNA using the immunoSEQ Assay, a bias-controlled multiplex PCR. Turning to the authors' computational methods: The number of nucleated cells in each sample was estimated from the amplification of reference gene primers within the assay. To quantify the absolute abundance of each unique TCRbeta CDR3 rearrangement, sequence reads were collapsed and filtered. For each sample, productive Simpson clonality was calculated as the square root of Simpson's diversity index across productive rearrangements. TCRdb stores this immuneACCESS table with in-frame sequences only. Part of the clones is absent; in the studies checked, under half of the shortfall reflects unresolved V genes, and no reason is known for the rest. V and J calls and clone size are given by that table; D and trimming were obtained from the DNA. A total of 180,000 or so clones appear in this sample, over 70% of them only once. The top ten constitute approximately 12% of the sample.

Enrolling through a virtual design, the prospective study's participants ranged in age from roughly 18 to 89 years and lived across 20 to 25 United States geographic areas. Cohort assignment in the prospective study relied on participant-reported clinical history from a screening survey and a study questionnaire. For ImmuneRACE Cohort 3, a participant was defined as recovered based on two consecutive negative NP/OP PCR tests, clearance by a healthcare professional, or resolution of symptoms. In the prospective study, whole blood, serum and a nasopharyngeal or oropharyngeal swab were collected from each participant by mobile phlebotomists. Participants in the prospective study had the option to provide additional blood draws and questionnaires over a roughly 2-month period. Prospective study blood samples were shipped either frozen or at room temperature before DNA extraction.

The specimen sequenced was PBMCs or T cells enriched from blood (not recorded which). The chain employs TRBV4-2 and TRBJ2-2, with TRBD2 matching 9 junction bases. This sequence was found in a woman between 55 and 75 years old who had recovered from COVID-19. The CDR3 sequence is CASSRGLAPNTGELFF. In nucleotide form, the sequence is TGTGCCAGCAGCCGAGGACTAGCGCCGAACACCGGGGAGCTGTTTTTT.